The 30 T cell receptor beta chains in this list originate from one sample, sequenced in a study of STAT5B mutations in CD4+ large granular lymphocyte leukemia. The data were produced by immunoSEQ multiplex PCR, yet TCRdb's version contains in-frame clones alone and is incomplete. This sample yields about 38,000 clones, of which about 82% are seen a single time; less than 1.5% belongs to the top ten. The sequencing input was CD4+ T cells from blood buffy coats. The receptors originated from a human donor in good health.

The V gene is TRBV5-4, the J gene TRBJ1-1; D is unclear. Between the trimmed V and J ends, which lost 1 base and 5 bases, there was a span of 6 bases. The CDR3 loop spans 12 amino acids. CDR1 and CDR2 (germline): SGHNT, YYREEE (reference sequence). The CDR3 region is CASSLPRTEAFF. CDR3 coding DNA: TGTGCCAGCAGCTTGCCAAGGACTGAAGCTTTCTTT.

The genes are TRBV11-3 and TRBJ1-1; 10 bases agree with TRBD1. Germline CDR1 is SGHNT and CDR2 is YENEEA. The trim removed 4 bases at V and 5 bases at J, leaving 10 bases unmatched. The CDR3 sequence is 16 residues long. The CDR3 protein is CASSSDGTGDWTEAFF. CDR3 nucleotides: TGTGCCAGCAGCTCAGACGGGACAGGGGATTGGACTGAAGCTTTCTTT.

This clone was seen a single time. The rearrangement links TRBV4-2 to TRBJ2-5; 7 bases fit TRBD1. There are 14 residues in the CDR3. V lost 6 bases and J lost 4; bases outside the gene matches: 8. Germline CDR1 LGHNA, CDR2 YNFKEQ. The CDR3 loop is CASRSNRGVETQYF. Written as DNA, the CDR3 is TGTGCCAGCAGGAGTAACAGGGGCGTAGAGACCCAGTACTTC.

Here the CDR3 reads CASSVGQLNTEAFF. The DNA for the CDR3 is TGTGCCAGCAGTGTAGGACAGTTGAACACTGAAGCTTTCTTT. The V call is TRBV6-1, the J call TRBJ1-1; perhaps TRBD1 as D (6 bases). Germline CDR1 is MNHNS and CDR2 is SASEGT. Trimming left V 4 bases short and J 0 bases short, with 9 bases between. The CDR3 is 14 amino acids.

The V gene is TRBV11-2, the J gene TRBJ2-3; weak D call: TRBD2 (5 bases). This CDR3 contains 14 residues. The V end lost 0 bases, the J end lost 5 bases, and 9 bases lay between the germline ends. Germline V CDR1 and CDR2: SGHAT, FQNNGV. The CDR3 here is CASSLDLAGDTQYF. The CDR3 DNA reads as TGTGCCAGCAGCTTAGATCTAGCTGGAGATACGCAGTATTTT.

The chain joins TRBV2 to TRBJ2-2, with a tentative D call TRBD2 (6 bases). The V gene lost 3 bases and the J gene lost 7 bases, with 18 bases spanning the gap. The CDR3 runs 16 residues. Germline CDR1 and CDR2: SNHLY and FYNNEI. The CDR3 DNA is TGTGCCAGCAGTGACGGCGGGGTGGGCAGGAGCGGGGAGCTGTTTTTT. Translated: CASSDGGVGRSGELFF.

The CDR3 sequence: CASSYSEGAGGYTF. In DNA, the CDR3 is TGTGCCAGCAGTTACTCTGAGGGGGCGGGGGGCTACACCTTC. V and J are TRBV6-5 and TRBJ1-2, with 7 bases aligning to TRBD1. Germline loops: CDR1 MNHEY, CDR2 SVGAGI. The CDR3 runs to 14 residues. The V gene end was trimmed by 0 bases and the J gene end by 8 bases; junction bases not matched to a gene: 6.

This sequence joins TRBV7-9 and TRBJ1-2; D is perhaps TRBD1 (6 bases). Germline loops: CDR1 SEHNR, CDR2 FQNEAQ (reference sequence). V was clipped by 5 bases and J by 6 bases, with 13 bases between them. CDR3 length: 13 amino acids. The CDR3 DNA is TGTGCCAGCAGCATGGGACAAGGGGATGGCTACACCTTC. This translates into CASSMGQGDGYTF.

The chain uses TRBV27 and TRBJ2-2; no firm D call. The CDR3 is 15 amino acids. The ends were cut back, 3 bases at V and 2 bases at J, with 10 bases in the middle. The germline gives CDR1 MNHEY, CDR2 SMNVEV (reference sequence). The CDR3 region has the DNA TGTGCCAGCAGTTTGAGTCGCCTTAACACCGGGGAGCTGTTTTTT. Its translation is CASSLSRLNTGELFF.

This chain uses TRBV2 with TRBJ2-7; D uncertain. Per the germline V gene, CDR1 is SNHLY and CDR2 is FYNNEI. V gave up 6 bases and J gave up 0 bases, with 12 bases separating them. CDR3 length: 14 amino acids. The CDR3 loop reads CASSRTASSYEQYF. CDR3 sequence (DNA): TGTGCCAGCAGCCGAACAGCTTCCTCCTACGAGCAGTACTTC.

This clone appeared a single time. This rearrangement joins TRBV5-1 to TRBJ1-1, with TRBD1 identical over 7 bases. Germline-derived CDR1 and CDR2 are SGHRS and YFSETQ. The CDR3 has 15 residues. J lost 3 bases, V lost 4 bases, and 9 bases had no gene match. The CDR3 DNA sequence: TGCGCCAGCAGCCCAACAGGGGATGGGTACACTGAAGCTTTCTTT. As protein: CASSPTGDGYTEAFF.

This rearrangement joins TRBV5-4 to TRBJ2-2, with a possible D match to TRBD1 (5 bases). CDR1 SGHNT and CDR2 YYREEE come from the germline V gene (reference sequence). The CDR3 runs to 17 residues. Trimming left V 1 base short and J 4 bases short, with 17 bases between. Written as DNA, the CDR3 is TGTGCCAGCAGCTTGATGAGACAGTCATCGCCCACCGGGGAGCTGTTTTTT. As protein: CASSLMRQSSPTGELFF.

The CDR3 loop is CASSLGQNTGELFF. Here the CDR3 DNA reads TGTGCCAGCAGCCTCGGACAGAACACCGGGGAGCTGTTTTTT. The chain carries TRBV6-5 and TRBJ2-2; possibly TRBD1 for D (5 bases). The CDR3 covers 14 residues. Germline V gene lookup returns CDR1 MNHEY and CDR2 SVGAGI. The V and J ends lost 6 bases and 1 base respectively, with 9 bases between them.

The rearrangement joins TRBV30 to TRBJ1-2, with D tentatively TRBD1 (5 bases). Deletions cut 3 bases from V and 10 bases from J, with 12 bases between. Germline V gives CDR1 GTSNPN, CDR2 SVGIG (reference sequence). This CDR3 has 11 residues. CDR3 protein: CAWRPARVYTF. CDR3 DNA sequence: TGTGCCTGGAGGCCGGCCAGGGTCTACACCTTC.

This clone was seen a handful of times. The chain is built from TRBV9 and TRBJ1-5, with TRBD1 as a possible D gene (6 bases). Germline CDR1 and CDR2: SGDLS and YYNGEE. V shed 2 bases and J shed 0 bases, with 9 bases lying between them. The CDR3 contains 15 residues. DNA of the CDR3: TGTGCCAGCAGCGTGACGGGGGCTAGCAATCAGCCCCAGCATTTT. It encodes CASSVTGASNQPQHF.

The CDR3, as DNA: TGTGCCAGCAGCGTCACGGGGAGCACTGAAGCTTTCTTT. Its translation: CASSVTGSTEAFF. The rearrangement uses TRBV9 and TRBJ1-1; D is unresolved. This CDR3 is built from 13 residues. Trimming cost V 2 bases and J 4 bases, with 9 bases left between them. CDR1 and CDR2 from the germline V gene are SGDLS and YYNGEE.

V gene TRBV30 combines with J gene TRBJ2-2, with 7 bases fitting TRBD1. J was trimmed by 7 bases and V by 3 bases; bases with no gene match: 11. Germline values: CDR1 GTSNPN, CDR2 SVGIG (reference sequence). CDR3 size: 15 residues. The CDR3 bases are TGTGCCTGGAGCCAGACAGGGCTTGGCGTCGGGGAGCTGTTTTTT. This translates into CAWSQTGLGVGELFF.

V usage is TRBV7-3 and J usage is TRBJ2-3; no reliable D call. The V and J ends lost 5 bases and 4 bases respectively, with 16 bases between them. In germline, CDR1 is SGHTA, CDR2 FQGTGA. This CDR3 region has 15 residues. The CDR3 nucleotides are TGTGCCAGCAGCATCCAACGGGCCACGTCAGATACGCAGTATTTT. Translation: CASSIQRATSDTQYF.

The chain uses TRBV18 and TRBJ1-5; 9 nucleotides agree with TRBD1. Trimming took 3 bases from V and 7 from J; bases not matched to a gene: 7. Germline CDR1 reads KGHSH; CDR2 reads LQKENI. This CDR3 has 15 amino acids. The CDR3 DNA sequence: TGTGCCAGCTCACCTCCGGGACAGGGAGGGCAGCCCCAGCATTTT. Protein: CASSPPGQGGQPQHF.

V is TRBV7-2 and J is TRBJ2-5; 10 bases align to TRBD1. In germline, CDR1 is SGHTA, CDR2 FQGNSA. V lost 5 bases and J lost 4; bases outside the gene matches: 4. CDR3 size: 14 residues. CDR3 coding DNA: TGTGCCAGCAGCCTGGACAGGGGGAGAGAGACCCAGTACTTC. It codes for CASSLDRGRETQYF.

The chain joins TRBV28 to TRBJ1-1; D might be TRBD1 (6 bases). The CDR3 has 10 amino acids. CDR1 MDHEN and CDR2 SYDVKM come from the germline V gene. V was trimmed by 4 bases and J by 13 bases, leaving 10 bases between them. The CDR3 region is CASSSWGLFF. The CDR3 bases are TGTGCCAGCAGTTCTTGGGGGCTTTTCTTT.

CDR3 loop: CAISEGQETGYTF. CDR3 nucleotides: TGTGCCATCAGTGAGGGGCAGGAGACTGGCTACACCTTC. V and J are TRBV10-3 and TRBJ1-2; no firm D call. The CDR3 is 13 residues long. The V gene lost 2 bases and the J gene lost 7 bases, with 11 bases spanning the gap. CDR1 and CDR2 from the germline V gene are ENHRY and SYGVKD.

The rearrangement links TRBV5-4 to TRBJ1-1; D is ambiguous. Trimming removed 4 bases at V and 5 bases at J, with 15 bases between. This CDR3 region has 14 residues. Germline assignment: CDR1 SGHNT and CDR2 YYREEE (reference sequence). Here the CDR3 reads CASSAPSGVTEAFF. CDR3 nucleotide sequence: TGTGCCAGCAGCGCCCCATCTGGTGTGACTGAAGCTTTCTTT.

The V and J genes are TRBV29-1 and TRBJ1-1; TRBD1 aligns across 8 bases. The CDR3 is 13 amino acids. Germline CDR1 SQVTM, CDR2 ANQGSEA. V was pared by 3 bases and J by 3 bases, with 3 bases of the junction left unmatched. In nucleotides, the CDR3 is TGCAGCGTTGAGACAGGGGATTACACTGAAGCTTTCTTT. It is translated as CSVETGDYTEAFF.

The chain joins TRBV11-2 to TRBJ2-7; 10 positions agree with TRBD1. The CDR3 loop spans 15 amino acids. Germline loops: CDR1 SGHAT, CDR2 FQNNGV. V gave up 5 bases and J gave up 0 bases; unmatched junction bases: 4. CDR3 in amino acids: CASSRGQGVSYEQYF. In DNA form, the CDR3 reads TGTGCCAGCAGCCGCGGACAGGGGGTCTCCTACGAGCAGTACTTC.

J is TRBJ2-7 and V is TRBV4-1; 9 nucleotides line up with TRBD1. This CDR3 spans 16 amino acids. The germline V gene has CDR1 MGHRA and CDR2 YSYEKL. V dropped 1 base and J dropped 4; count of bases not matched to a gene: 8. The CDR3 bases are TGCGCCAGCAGCCAAGCGAGTGGGGGACAGGGTTACGAGCAGTACTTC. Encoded protein: CASSQASGGQGYEQYF.

This chain links TRBV7-3 with TRBJ1-2; D not certain. Trimming took off 0 bases at V and 2 bases at J, with 10 bases between the two ends. CDR3 size: 15 residues. CDR1 is SGHTA, CDR2 FQGTGA, per germline. Here the CDR3 reads CASSLTAAFNYGYTF. In DNA, the CDR3 is TGTGCCAGCAGCTTAACGGCAGCTTTCAACTATGGCTACACCTTC.

The chain combines TRBV28 with TRBJ2-5; 7 bases line up with TRBD2. The junction had 8 bases not matched to a gene; V was cut back by 5 bases and J by 5 bases. The germline V gene encodes CDR1 MDHEN and CDR2 SYDVKM. The CDR3 length is 14 residues. This CDR3 is CASSATGGDETQYF. In DNA, the CDR3 is TGTGCCAGCAGTGCGACGGGGGGTGATGAGACCCAGTACTTC.

This chain connects TRBV5-6 to TRBJ2-1; D perhaps matches TRBD1 (5 bases). The germline CDR1 and CDR2 sequences are SGHDT and YYEEEE. The CDR3 contains 15 residues. V shed 3 bases and J shed 5 bases, with 15 bases lying between them. CDR3: CASSSPWAGHNEQFF. CDR3 DNA: TGTGCCAGCAGCTCGCCGTGGGCAGGGCACAATGAGCAGTTCTTC. Full variable domain (missing parts from reference TRBV5-6 and TRBJ2-1): DAGVTQSPTHLIKTRGQQVTLRCSPKSGHDTVSWYQQALGQGPQFIFQYYEEEERQRGNFPDRFSGHQFPNYSSELNVNALLLGDSALYLCASSSPWAGHNEQFFGPGTRLTVL.

The CDR3 sequence is CASSYGQPIAKNIQYF. In DNA, the CDR3 is TGTGCCAGCAGTTACGGGCAGCCGATAGCCAAAAACATTCAGTACTTC. The rearrangement uses TRBV6-5 and TRBJ2-4, with D unresolved. CDR3 size: 16 residues. The V end lost 2 bases, the J end lost 0 bases, and 11 bases lay between the germline ends. In germline, CDR1 is MNHEY, CDR2 SVGAGI.